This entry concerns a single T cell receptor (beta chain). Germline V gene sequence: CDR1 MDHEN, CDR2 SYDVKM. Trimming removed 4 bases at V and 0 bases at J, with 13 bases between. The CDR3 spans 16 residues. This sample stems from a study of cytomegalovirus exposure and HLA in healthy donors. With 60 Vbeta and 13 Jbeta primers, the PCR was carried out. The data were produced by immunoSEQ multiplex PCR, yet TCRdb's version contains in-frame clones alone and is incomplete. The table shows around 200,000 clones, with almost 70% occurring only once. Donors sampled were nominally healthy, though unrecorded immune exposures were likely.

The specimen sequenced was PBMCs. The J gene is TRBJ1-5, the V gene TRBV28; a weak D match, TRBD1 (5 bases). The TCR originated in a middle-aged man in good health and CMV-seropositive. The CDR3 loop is CASSSEDSHSNQPQHF. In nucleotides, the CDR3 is TGTGCCAGCAGTTCGGAAGACAGCCATAGCAATCAGCCCCAGCATTTT.